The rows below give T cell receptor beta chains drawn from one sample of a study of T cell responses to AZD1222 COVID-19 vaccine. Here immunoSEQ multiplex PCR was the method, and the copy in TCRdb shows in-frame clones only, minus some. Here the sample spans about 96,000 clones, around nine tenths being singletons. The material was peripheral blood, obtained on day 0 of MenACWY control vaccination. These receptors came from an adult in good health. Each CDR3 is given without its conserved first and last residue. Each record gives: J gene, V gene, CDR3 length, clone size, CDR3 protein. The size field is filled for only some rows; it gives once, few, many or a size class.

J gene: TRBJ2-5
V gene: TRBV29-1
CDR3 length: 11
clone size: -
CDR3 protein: SVADRVQETQY

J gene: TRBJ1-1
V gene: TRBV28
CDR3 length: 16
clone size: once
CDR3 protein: ASSLPDRPENMNTEAF

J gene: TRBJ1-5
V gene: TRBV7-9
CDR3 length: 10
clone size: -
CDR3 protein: ASSEGNQPQH

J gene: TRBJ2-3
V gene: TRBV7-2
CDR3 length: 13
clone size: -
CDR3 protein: ASSLRGGGADTQY

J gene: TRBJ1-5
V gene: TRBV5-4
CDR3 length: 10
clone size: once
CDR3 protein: ASSSPDQPQH

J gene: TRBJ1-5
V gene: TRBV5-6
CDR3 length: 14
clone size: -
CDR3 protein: ASSLLTGGYYQPQH

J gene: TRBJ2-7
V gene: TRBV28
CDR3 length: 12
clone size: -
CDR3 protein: ASSPSGGTYEQY

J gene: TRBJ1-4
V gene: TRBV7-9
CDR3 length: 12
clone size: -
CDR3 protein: ASSSRATNEKLF

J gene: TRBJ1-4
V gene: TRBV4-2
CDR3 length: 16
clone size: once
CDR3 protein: ASSQEWRQDSTNEKLF

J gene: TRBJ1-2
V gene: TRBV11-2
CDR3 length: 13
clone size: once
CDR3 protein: ASSPSGTDNYGYT